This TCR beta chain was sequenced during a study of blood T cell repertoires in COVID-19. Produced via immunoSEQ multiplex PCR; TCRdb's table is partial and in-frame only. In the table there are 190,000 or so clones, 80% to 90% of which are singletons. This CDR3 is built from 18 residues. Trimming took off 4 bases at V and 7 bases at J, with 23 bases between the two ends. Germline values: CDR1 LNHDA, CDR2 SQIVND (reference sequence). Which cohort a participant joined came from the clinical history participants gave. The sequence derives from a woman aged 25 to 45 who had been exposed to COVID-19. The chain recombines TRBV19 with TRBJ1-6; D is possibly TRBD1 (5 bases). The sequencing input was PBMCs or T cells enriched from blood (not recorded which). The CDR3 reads CASSTPPKQATRNSPLHF. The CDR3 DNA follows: TGTGCCAGTAGTACCCCCCCCAAACAGGCTACGAGGAATTCACCCCTCCACTTT.